Listed here are 5 T cell receptor beta chains from one sample, sequenced in a study of T cell repertoires in cytomegalovirus infection. These TCRs are of unknown antigen specificity. TCRdb used MiXCR to reprocess the reads, holding one entry per CDR3 protein. Among 640,000 or so distinct CDR3 sequences listed, around 35% were seen once. Sequencing was performed on cultured PBMCs, taken from culture after CMV antigen stimulation. These receptors all come from a human donor in good health (CMV status not recorded). Some clones in this sample may be carry-over from other donors' samples.

V gene TRBV20-1 combines with J gene TRBJ2-7; D remains unclear. The CDR3 totals 11 residues. Trimming took 2 bases from V and 6 from J, leaving 8 bases between them. CDR1 is DFQATT, CDR2 SNEGSKA, per germline (reference sequence). This CDR3 reads CSARNLVEQYF. The DNA for the CDR3 is TGCAGTGCTAGAAATCTGGTCGAGCAGTACTTC.

This clonotype was seen a few times. This chain joins TRBV11-2 and TRBJ2-7; unclear D gene. Trimming cost V 4 bases and J 3 bases, with 19 bases left between them. The CDR3 contains 16 residues. Germline V gene sequence: CDR1 SGHAT, CDR2 FQNNGV. In DNA, the CDR3 is TGTGCCAGCAGCTCAGCCGTCGGACGACCCTACTACGAGCAGTACTTC. It codes for CASSSAVGRPYYEQYF.

This clonotype appeared a few times. The chain joins TRBV6-1 to TRBJ2-5; 9 positions match TRBD1. With 6 bases clipped from V and 5 bases from J, the junction kept 7 bases outside the gene matches. The germline V gene has CDR1 MNHNS and CDR2 SASEGT. The CDR3 length is 14 residues. CDR3 nucleotide sequence: TGTGCCAGCAGGGTCCCGGGACAGGGCGAGACCCAGTACTTC. Its protein is CASRVPGQGETQYF.

This clonotype was counted between two and nine times. The chain uses TRBV27 and TRBJ2-5; D gene unclear. The V gene lost 4 bases and the J gene lost 5 bases, with 11 bases spanning the gap. The CDR3 runs to 13 residues. Per the germline V gene, CDR1 is MNHEY and CDR2 is SMNVEV (reference sequence). For the CDR3, the DNA is TGTGCCAGCAGTTCCCCTAGAGCGGAGACCCAGTACTTC. Its protein product is CASSSPRAETQYF.

The rearrangement joins TRBV20-1 to TRBJ2-7, with 7 positions matching TRBD2. The length of the CDR3 is 14 residues. The ends lost 4 bases at V and 4 bases at J; junction bases unmatched: 10. From germline, CDR1 is DFQATT and CDR2 SNEGSKA (reference sequence). The CDR3 loop is CSAITSAEIYEQYF. The CDR3, as DNA: TGCAGTGCTATAACTAGCGCCGAAATATACGAGCAGTACTTC.